A single sample gave rise to the 5 T cell receptor beta chains below, sequenced in a study of CD8+ T cells in alopecia areata (dated by TCRdb to the late 2010s). Library preparation was by the immunoSEQ multiplex PCR assay. RNA was extracted from all samples and reverse transcribed into cDNA as template for TCR sequencing. What TCRdb holds here is the immuneACCESS table cut down to in-frame rearrangements. Part of the clones is not present; checked against another copy, under half of the missing clones reflect an unresolved V gene, and the others are unexplained. The sample table records 90,000 to 150,000 clones; approximately 58% of these occur just once. The biggest ten clones account for roughly 2.8% of the sample. Source material: CD4+ T cells sorted from blood. The receptors derive from a human donor in good health.

The chain uses TRBV28 and TRBJ1-2, with D perhaps TRBD1 (5 bases). This CDR3 region has 13 residues. V was clipped by 6 bases and J by 4 bases, with 12 bases between them. The V gene's germline CDR1 is MDHEN and CDR2 SYDVKM. The CDR3 sequence is CASRAGIGYGYTF. The CDR3 coding sequence is TGTGCCAGCAGGGCAGGGATAGGCTATGGCTACACCTTC.

The V gene is TRBV30, the J gene TRBJ1-4, with a weak D call TRBD1 (5 bases). V lost 0 bases and J lost 2, with 10 bases in between. The germline CDR1 and CDR2 sequences are GTSNPN and SVGIG (reference sequence). The CDR3 runs to 15 residues. CDR3 nucleotides: TGTGCCTGGAGTGTAGGGGACCGCACTAATGAAAAACTGTTTTTT. Its translation: CAWSVGDRTNEKLFF.

This chain uses TRBV30 with TRBJ1-3; D is perhaps TRBD1 (5 bases). The V gene lost 7 bases and the J gene lost 1 base, with 8 bases spanning the gap. This CDR3 contains 12 residues. Germline V lookup: CDR1 GTSNPN, CDR2 SVGIG (reference sequence). CDR3 in amino acids: CASPGSGNTIYF. The CDR3 DNA follows: TGTGCCTCCCCAGGGTCTGGAAACACCATATATTTT.

This chain connects TRBV29-1 to TRBJ2-7; a possible D gene is TRBD1 (6 bases). Germline CDR1 and CDR2: SQVTM and ANQGSEA. This CDR3 region has 12 residues. V gave up 4 bases and J gave up 3 bases, with 10 bases separating them. The CDR3 bases are TGCAGCGTTGGAATAGGGGGCTACGAGCAGTACTTC. It yields the protein CSVGIGGYEQYF.

The chain has TRBV6-4 and TRBJ2-2; unclear D gene. This CDR3 has 15 amino acids. The V gene lost 3 bases and the J gene lost 4 bases, with 12 bases spanning the gap. Germline V gene sequence: CDR1 MRHNA, CDR2 SNTAGT. The DNA of the CDR3 is TGTGCCAGCAGTGAGAACAGCATGGGCACCGGGGAGCTGTTTTTT. It translates to CASSENSMGTGELFF.